Listed below are T cell receptor beta chains from one sample, sequenced in a study of identical twins. TCRdb analysed the 5' RACE reads with MiXCR anew, one entry per CDR3 protein. The data hold roughly 1,500,000 distinct CDR3 sequences, with less than 35% observed a single time. The sample taken for sequencing was cord blood. The receptors were sampled from a newborn girl in good health. Each CDR3 is given with its conserved first and last residue. Each record gives: V gene, J gene, D gene, clone size, CDR3 protein, CDR3 DNA. A D gene is named only where the DNA matches it firmly. Size is stated for part of the rows, as once, few or many counts, or as a class when the clone is expanded.

>TRBV27|TRBJ2-7|.|many
CASSQHLTYEQYF
TGTGCCAGCAGTCAGCACCTCACCTACGAGCAGTACTTC
>TRBV24-1|TRBJ2-1|TRBD1|few
CATSDIPLGTGDNEQFF
TGTGCCACCAGTGATATCCCCCTCGGGACAGGGGACAATGAGCAGTTCTTC
>TRBV4-1|TRBJ1-2|TRBD1|.
CASSQVDRVDGYTF
TGCGCCAGCAGCCAAGTGGACAGGGTGGATGGCTACACCTTC
>TRBV10-3|TRBJ1-5|TRBD1|many
CAISESDRGNQPQHF
TGTGCCATCAGTGAGTCGGACAGGGGCAATCAGCCCCAGCATTTT
>TRBV29-1|TRBJ1-6|TRBD1|.
CSVSTGHSPLHF
TGCAGCGTTTCGACAGGGCATTCACCCCTCCACTTT
>TRBV2|TRBJ2-3|.|few
CASSDPGSTDTQYF
TGTGCCAGCAGTGACCCAGGGTCCACAGATACGCAGTATTTT
>TRBV20-1|TRBJ2-1|TRBD2|few
CSASVLLAGSYNEQFF
TGCAGTGCCTCGGTTTTACTAGCGGGCTCCTACAATGAGCAGTTCTTC
>TRBV2|TRBJ1-5|TRBD1|.
CASSVRDSLSQPQHF
TGTGCCAGCAGCGTCCGGGACAGCCTAAGTCAGCCCCAGCATTTT
>TRBV20-1|TRBJ2-7|TRBD1|.
CSATDDRGYEQYF
TGCAGTGCTACCGATGACAGGGGATACGAGCAGTACTTC
>TRBV20-1|TRBJ1-6|.|few
CSASRGYSPLHF
TGCAGTGCTAGTAGGGGCTACTCACCCCTCCACTTT
>TRBV12-3/TRBV12-4|TRBJ2-2|TRBD1|.
CASSIWTGMNTGELFF
TGTGCCAGCAGTATTTGGACAGGGATGAACACCGGGGAGCTGTTTTTT
>TRBV20-1|TRBJ2-3|.|.
CSASGGLTDTQYF
TGCAGTGCTAGCGGGGGGCTCACAGATACGCAGTATTTT
>TRBV11-2|TRBJ2-7|.|many
CASSLLFFGTLPYEQYF
TGTGCCAGCAGCTTGCTCTTTTTCGGGACACTTCCCTACGAGCAGTACTTC
>TRBV28|TRBJ1-2|TRBD1|.
CASSPGGGVGYGHTF
TGTGCCAGCAGCCCAGGAGGGGGCGTCGGCTATGGCCACACCTTC
>TRBV3-1|TRBJ2-5|.|few
CASSQRRAEETQYF
TGTGCCAGCAGCCAAAGACGGGCGGAAGAGACCCAGTACTTC
>TRBV6-1|TRBJ2-3|.|.
CASSEDGVFAYTDTQYF
TGTGCCAGCAGTGAGGATGGGGTTTTTGCCTACACAGATACGCAGTATTTT
>TRBV20-1|TRBJ2-1|.|.
CSASGSGNEQFF
TGCAGTGCTAGCGGGAGCGGGAATGAGCAGTTCTTC
>TRBV28|TRBJ2-7|TRBD1|many
CASSFGQGVYEQYF
TGTGCCAGCAGTTTCGGACAGGGGGTTTACGAGCAGTACTTC
>TRBV20-1|TRBJ2-2|TRBD2|few
CSAKGMTSRNTGELFF
TGCAGTGCTAAGGGGATGACTAGCAGAAACACCGGGGAGCTGTTTTTT
>TRBV18|TRBJ1-1|.|.
CASSPYLTEKDTEAFF
TGTGCCAGCTCACCATACCTGACCGAAAAGGACACTGAAGCTTTCTTT
>TRBV24-1|TRBJ1-4|.|few
CATSDARATNEKLFF
TGTGCCACCAGTGATGCCAGAGCAACTAATGAAAAACTGTTTTTT
>TRBV10-3|TRBJ2-1|.|.
CAISFRLGEQFF
TGTGCCATCAGTTTCCGACTCGGTGAGCAGTTCTTC
>TRBV6-2/TRBV6-3|TRBJ1-2|.|.
CASSYSITTANYGYTF
TGTGCCAGCAGTTACTCGATTACGACAGCTAACTATGGCTACACCTTC
>TRBV5-4|TRBJ2-3|.|once
CASSTNGGILNPDTQYF
TGTGCCAGCAGCACAAACGGTGGCATTTTGAACCCAGATACGCAGTATTTT
>TRBV6-5|TRBJ2-3|TRBD2|few
CASSNIAGAVDTQYF
TGTGCCAGCAGCAACATAGCGGGAGCGGTAGATACGCAGTATTTT
>TRBV4-1|TRBJ2-5|.|.
CASSQIGTQQETQYF
TGCGCCAGCAGCCAGATCGGGACTCAACAAGAGACCCAGTACTTC
>TRBV2|TRBJ2-7|.|.
CASSVEGRYEQYF
TGTGCCAGCAGTGTGGAGGGTCGGTACGAGCAGTACTTC
>TRBV12-3/TRBV12-4|TRBJ2-7|.|few
CASSLRGAPGYEQYF
TGTGCCAGCAGTTTACGGGGAGCCCCAGGGTACGAGCAGTACTTC
>TRBV14|TRBJ2-3|TRBD1|many
CASSQDRTRQGYF
TGTGCCAGCAGCCAAGATCGTACGAGACAGGGGTATTTT
>TRBV10-2|TRBJ2-3|TRBD2|many
CASERGGTDTQYF
TGCGCCAGCGAGCGGGGTGGCACAGATACGCAGTATTTT
>TRBV20-1|TRBJ2-7|.|many
CSARDLPGSYEQYF
TGCAGTGCTAGAGATCTCCCCGGATCCTACGAGCAGTACTTC
>TRBV7-9|TRBJ2-2|TRBD2|.
CASTLRVSSGKLGELFF
TGTGCCAGCACCCTAAGGGTGTCTAGCGGGAAACTCGGGGAGCTGTTTTTT
>TRBV20-1|TRBJ2-1|.|many
CSASSGLAPYNEQFF
TGCAGTGCTAGTTCTGGGTTAGCCCCCTACAATGAGCAGTTCTTC
>TRBV4-1|TRBJ1-4|.|.
CASSPYRANEKKLFF
TGCGCCAGCAGCCCTTACAGGGCGAATGAGAAAAAACTGTTTTTT
>TRBV29-1|TRBJ1-2|.|many
CSVEDPQGASNYGYTF
TGCAGCGTTGAAGATCCACAGGGCGCCTCTAACTATGGCTACACCTTC
>TRBV9|TRBJ2-3|TRBD2|few
CASSVLERLAGIPDTQYF
TGTGCCAGCAGCGTCCTTGAACGGCTAGCGGGGATACCAGATACGCAGTATTTT
>TRBV11-1|TRBJ2-7|TRBD1|few
CASRLDRGTSYEQYF
TGTGCCAGCAGACTGGACAGGGGGACCTCCTACGAGCAGTACTTC
>TRBV10-3|TRBJ1-5|.|many
CAISVQVSNQPQHF
TGTGCCATCAGTGTACAGGTTAGCAATCAGCCCCAGCATTTT
>TRBV6-6|TRBJ1-2|.|few
CASSYYFTTGDYGYTF
TGTGCCAGCAGTTACTACTTCACGACAGGAGACTATGGCTACACCTTC
>TRBV10-3|TRBJ2-2|.|few
CAISGTTNTGELFF
TGTGCCATCAGTGGGACTACAAACACCGGGGAGCTGTTTTTT
>TRBV2|TRBJ1-2|.|.
CASQTTPGSNYGYTF
TGTGCCAGCCAAACCACTCCGGGCAGTAACTATGGCTACACCTTC
>TRBV10-3|TRBJ2-1|.|.
CAISERLANEQFF
TGTGCCATCAGTGAGAGGCTAGCCAATGAGCAGTTCTTC
>TRBV12-3/TRBV12-4|TRBJ2-7|.|few
CASSLGMGVDEQYF
TGTGCCAGCAGTTTAGGTATGGGGGTGGACGAGCAGTACTTC
>TRBV2|TRBJ1-5|.|many
CASSEGSSNQPQHF
TGTGCCAGCAGTGAGGGGTCCTCCAATCAGCCCCAGCATTTT
>TRBV5-6|TRBJ2-1|.|.
CASSWEGANEQFF
TGTGCCAGCAGCTGGGAGGGGGCAAATGAGCAGTTCTTC
>TRBV11-2|TRBJ2-1|TRBD2|.
CASRIGSGGRNNEQFF
TGTGCCAGCAGGATCGGAAGCGGGGGGCGCAACAATGAGCAGTTCTTC
>TRBV7-8|TRBJ2-2|.|.
CASSGTRTPNTGELFF
TGTGCCAGCAGCGGAACCCGTACCCCGAACACCGGGGAGCTGTTTTTT
>TRBV20-1|TRBJ2-1|TRBD2|.
CSARDRSGGLNNEQFF
TGCAGTGCTAGAGACCGGAGCGGGGGGCTAAACAATGAGCAGTTCTTC
>TRBV18|TRBJ1-5|TRBD1|.
CASSPQRQGDQPQHF
TGTGCCAGCTCACCACAACGACAGGGGGATCAGCCCCAGCATTTT
>TRBV7-2|TRBJ2-7|.|many
CASSLGLRAYEQYF
TGTGCCAGCAGCTTAGGATTAAGGGCCTACGAGCAGTACTTC
>TRBV13|TRBJ2-3|.|.
CASSLSWGGRADTQYF
TGTGCCAGCAGCCTCTCCTGGGGGGGGCGCGCAGATACGCAGTATTTT
>TRBV6-5|TRBJ2-1|TRBD2|many
CASSYSGTSGYNEQFF
TGTGCCAGCAGTTACTCCGGGACTAGCGGCTACAATGAGCAGTTCTTC
>TRBV5-1|TRBJ1-5|.|few
CASSLVPGTGQPQHF
TGCGCCAGCAGCTTGGTACCTGGGACTGGACAGCCCCAGCATTTT